This T cell receptor (beta chain) comes out of a study of response to subunit inactivated influenza vaccine. TCRdb recomputed calls from the RT-PCR reads with MiXCR, one row per CDR3 protein. The sample consists of about 830,000 distinct CDR3 sequences, approximately 18% of them appearing once. Findings of the study overall: Each seasonal influenza vaccination recruits few new T cells, the authors suggested.

In regard to this clonotype: Antigen: not known.

Deletions cut 3 bases from V and 6 bases from J, with 13 bases between. The CDR3 is 13 residues long. From germline, CDR1 is SQVTM and CDR2 ANQGSEA. The chain uses TRBV29-1 and TRBJ2-3, with D maybe TRBD1 (5 bases). The specimen was PBMCs from blood, collected 4 to 6 days after vaccination. The TCR sequence derives from a man in his fifties who received an inactivated influenza vaccine. As DNA, the CDR3 is TGCAGCGTTGATGGTCAGGGCCCCGATACGCAGTATTTT. As protein: CSVDGQGPDTQYF.